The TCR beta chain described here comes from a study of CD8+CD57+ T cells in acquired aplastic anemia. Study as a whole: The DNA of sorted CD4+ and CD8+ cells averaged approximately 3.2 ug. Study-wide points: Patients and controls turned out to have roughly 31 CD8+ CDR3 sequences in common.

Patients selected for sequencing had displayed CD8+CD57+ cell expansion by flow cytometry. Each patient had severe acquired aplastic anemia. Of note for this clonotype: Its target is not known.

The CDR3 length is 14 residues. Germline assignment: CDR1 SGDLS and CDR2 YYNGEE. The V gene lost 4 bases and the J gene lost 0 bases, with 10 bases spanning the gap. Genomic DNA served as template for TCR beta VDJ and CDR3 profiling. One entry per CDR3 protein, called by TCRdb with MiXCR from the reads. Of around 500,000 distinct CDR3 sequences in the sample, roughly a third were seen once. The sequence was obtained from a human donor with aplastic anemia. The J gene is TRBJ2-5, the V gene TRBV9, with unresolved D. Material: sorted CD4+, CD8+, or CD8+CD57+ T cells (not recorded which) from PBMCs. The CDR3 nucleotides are TGTGCCAGCAGCTTGGGCCAGTACCAAGAGACCCAGTACTTC. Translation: CASSLGQYQETQYF.